This T cell receptor (beta chain) emerged from a study of cytomegalovirus exposure and HLA in healthy donors (dated by TCRdb to the late 2010s). About the study as a whole: An earlier analysis of more than 550 of the donors reported approximately 260 Gb of sequence data and about 120 million unique TCR beta sequences obtained from about 179 million T cells. An early release that covered about 640 HLA-typed donors contained about 300 gigabases of sequencing data and 70 million to 100 million unique TCR sequences. Of the 350 to 450 genotyped donors, approximately 83% fell in the genetic ancestry cluster associated with self-reported Caucasian donors. The aim of the study was to test whether cataloging public T cell receptors could identify signatures of past pathogen exposure. The T cell repertoires of some 700 subjects were profiled by immunosequencing and related to cytomegalovirus serostatus. A separate validation cohort of 100 to 150 different subjects was used in addition to the 666-subject first cohort. To predict cytomegalovirus infection status, the study brought together high-throughput TCR immunosequencing, statistical association of individual TCRs with disease status, and machine learning. A later analysis re-examined previously published TCR beta repertoires from hundreds of donors and added high-resolution HLA genotyping to investigate patterns of TCR occurrence. Rather than using new phenotypic data, the later analysis identified candidate immune exposures from TCR beta sequences and from how often those sequences occurred across donors. In an earlier analysis of more than 550 of the donors, high-throughput TCR beta sequencing was used to judge whether each TCR beta V gene segment behaved as functional or pseudogenic. Donor age, sex, ethnicity and CMV serostatus were collected together with the repertoire data. A later genetic analysis used genome-wide SNP genotypes for about three fifths of the 666 donors, treating that subset as a discovery cohort. All discovery cohort repertoires had been generated on a single sequencing platform. HLA typing included class I and class II loci at four-digit resolution. Typing coverage varied by locus: about 629-630 donors for A, B, C, DRB1 and DQB1; under 550 for DQA1; nearly 610 for DPA1; roughly 450 for DPB1. Because of strong linkage in the cohort, five DR-DQ haplotypes were treated as single units for association and clustering. Among about 360 genotyped donors of the cohort, an average of about 240,000 unique TCR beta nucleotide sequences were sequenced per donor, about a sixth of them non-productive.

The full study reports these points: The authors suggested that the approach could potentially be extended to other disease states and immunological phenotypes. Because HLA typing was missing for some donors at each locus, association tests included only the typed subset. An association between a missense DCLRE1C variant and V-gene and J-gene trimming of TCR beta chains was found in a later genetic analysis and replicated in an independent cohort. A later analysis found that HLA-associated TCR beta chains were more clonally expanded and had lower generation probabilities than equally common non-associated chains. A cluster of highly shared sequence variants was judged likely to be a technical artifact of the sequencing pipeline. When HLA alleles, especially DR and DQ, strongly co-occurred, TCR associations were difficult to assign to individual alleles. According to a later analysis, most CMV-associated TCR beta chains appeared to be HLA-restricted, and the HLA associations seemed to be driven largely by CMV exposure. The cohort was sequenced for TCR beta chains only, and without alpha or paired-chain data the features that could be detected were limited. According to a later analysis, TCR association rates differed among HLA loci, with DRB1 alleles showing the most associated TCRs and HLA-C alleles showing the fewest. According to a later genetic analysis, donors in an Asian-associated ancestry cluster had fewer N-insertions in productive TCRs than the approximately 670-donor mean. The study listed around 160 TCR beta chains as associated with cytomegalovirus. In a later analysis, 16,951 TCR beta sequences were associated with specific HLA alleles at a false discovery rate of 0.05. Some IMGT-functional V segments, including TRBV6-2 and TRBV6-3, could not be told apart with the 87-base-pair reads, so those segments were excluded. In a later analysis, several top co-occurrence clusters were reported to appear linked to parvovirus B19, influenza, CMV and Epstein-Barr virus. Broadly in line with IMGT annotations, most TCR beta V segments showed up in productive rearrangements about 87% or about 30% of the time in an earlier analysis of several hundred of the donors. A further reported finding was that TCR beta sequences accurately predicted the HLA-A and HLA-B alleles for most subjects in the first cohort. Across donors, most TCR sequences were observed very rarely, whereas some public TCRs were present in many individuals. A few of the identified cytomegalovirus-associated TCR beta chains were confirmed in vitro to be specific for cytomegalovirus antigens. About 17 rarely observed V segments, including chromosome 9 orphons, were excluded from the earlier analysis of about 600 of the donors because counts were too low. Cytomegalovirus status was reported to be diagnosed by the classifier with high specificity and sensitivity in both the original and validation cohorts. Correlated functional status among segregating V segments might be attributable to linkage disequilibrium, but an unknown experimental factor could not be ruled out. The presence/absence analyses assumed that sequencing depth was roughly uniform across donors, and that assumption may not be true. The only immune exposure information available for the cohort was CMV serostatus.

Library preparation used the immunoSEQ multiplex PCR assay. A mixture of 60 forward primers for TCR Vbeta segments and 13 reverse primers for TCR Jbeta segments was used in the multiplex PCR. A multiplex PCR assay on genomic DNA amplified the CDR3 region of rearranged TCR beta genes. The amplified TCR beta libraries were sequenced on the Illumina HiSeq System as 87-base-pair reads. Per the original workflow: A later analysis counted some 74 million unique TCR beta chains across the 670 or so repertoires, and roughly 9.9 million of these chains were shared by at least two donors. Raw reads were error-corrected and collapsed into unique sequences by a nearest-neighbor algorithm in which closely related sequences were merged to remove PCR and sequencing errors. V, D and J gene segments were assigned by aligning CDR3 sequences to IMGT reference sequences. For a sequence to be retained, a match of at least six nucleotides to both a V gene segment and a J gene segment was required. A rearrangement was called productive if the CDR3 had no stop codons and remained in frame with V and J, and every other rearrangement was called non-productive. Following IMGT convention, CDR3 was defined as the stretch from the second conserved V-encoded cysteine up to the conserved J-encoded phenylalanine. The earlier analysis of about 590 of the donors excluded sequences that lacked an unambiguous match to a single V gene segment. In an earlier analysis of roughly 600 of the donors, a V segment was called functional when productive rearrangements were above 56.7%, and segregating when the standard deviation between donors exceeded 5%. A statistical classification framework was developed to diagnose cytomegalovirus status using the catalog of TCR beta chain sequences. In a later analysis, TCR nucleotide sequences were compared against IMGT/GENE-DB human TR gene sequences so that V and J genes could be assigned. In a later analysis, CDR3 sequences and most-parsimonious VDJ recombination scenarios were assigned using the TCRdist pipeline. In a later analysis, each TCR beta chain was defined by its CDR3 amino acid sequence together with its V-gene family, and reads lacking a unique V-gene family were excluded. A later analysis removed several hundred highly shared, low-generation-probability nucleotide sequences to deal with suspected cross-contamination and a sequencing artifact. In a later analysis, a clonal expansion index for each public chain was calculated from normalized within-repertoire ranks of inferred template counts. In a later analysis, generation probabilities were computed with a VDJ recombination model fitted to out-of-frame rearrangements, and the resulting probabilities were checked against IGoR. In a later analysis, TCR-TCR, TCR-HLA and TCR-CMV co-occurrence was scored with hypergeometric tests, and a repertoire-size bias correction was applied to TCR pairs. In a later analysis, false discovery rates were estimated by permuting HLA or CMV assignments 20 times. In a later analysis, co-occurring TCRs were grouped using DBSCAN, with TCRdist sequence similarity added in when clustering inside HLA-allele-positive subsets. Repertoires with fewer than 30,000 or more than 120,000 public chains, plus five repertoires with anomalous nucleotide sharing, were excluded from co-occurrence clustering. TCRdb carries this immuneACCESS record with in-frame sequences only. Its versions omit some clonotypes, under half of them owing to an unresolved V gene in the studies checked, with the rest unexplained. The DNA was the basis for D and trimming; V, J and clone size are from that table. Within this sample are about 82,000 clones, with roughly a tenth of them counted one time only. The ten biggest clones cover roughly 22% of the sample.

The cohort consisted of hundreds of healthy bone marrow donors. At the time of sampling, all cohort members were nominally healthy, though unrecorded immune exposures were likely present. The donor was CMV seropositive and belonged to the group of 250 to 300 seropositive cohort members. A peripheral blood sample was provided by each donor, and peripheral blood mononuclear cells were used for TCR beta sequencing. The Qiagen DNeasy Blood Extraction Kit was used to extract genomic DNA from the blood cell samples. The germline V gene gives CDR1 as SGHRS and CDR2 as YFSETQ. At the junction V is shortened by 1 base and J by 5 bases, with 13 bases in between. The CDR3, cysteine through phenylalanine, is 16 amino acids long. Only CDR3 DNA is held: 48 bases, read in frame from base 1. Note on this clone: The antigen it binds to is not known. Per-base qualities were not stored, and no clone one base away is much larger.

The sequenced sample consisted of PBMCs. The sequence is built from TRBV5-1 and TRBJ1-6; the best D guess is TRBD1, with 6 bases matching. The source is a man aged 60 to 75 in good health and CMV-seropositive. The nucleotide sequence reads as follows: TGCGCCAGCAGCTTGCAGGGGATCGGCGATAATTCACCCCTCCACTTT. This yields the protein CASSLQGIGDNSPLHF.